This entry concerns a single TCR beta chain. Its specificity is unknown. The same CDR3 arises from other DNA sequences in this sample as well. CD4+ cells were split into CD45RA+ naive and CD45RA-negative memory subsets. This CDR3 has 14 amino acids. Germline V lookup: CDR1 LNHNV, CDR2 YYDKDF (reference sequence). Unmatched junction bases numbered 4, after V lost 3 bases and J lost 8 bases. Here immunoSEQ multiplex PCR was the method, and the copy in TCRdb shows in-frame clones only, minus some. This repertoire shows hundreds of thousands of clones, approximately 75% found once; its top ten account for approximately 2%. The entry originates in a study of shared clonotypes between healthy human individuals. Study results and caveats: A few donors had 4% to 5% of their naive CD4 clonotypes in common.

The source is a woman aged 25 to 39 in good health. The rearrangement uses TRBV15 and TRBJ1-4; the match to TRBD1 covers 9 bases. The sequencing input was memory CD4+ T cells sorted from blood. Described subset: CD45RA-negative fraction. CDR3 protein: CATSRDRGREKLFF. The CDR3 DNA sequence: TGTGCCACCAGCAGGGACAGGGGCAGGGAAAAACTGTTTTTT.